This section outlines one T cell receptor beta chain sequence together with its context. CDR1 SGHTA and CDR2 FQGNSA come from the germline V gene. The CDR3 covers 14 residues. The V gene end was trimmed by 3 bases and the J gene end by 6 bases; junction bases not matched to a gene: 6. The sample belongs to a study of blood T cell repertoires in COVID-19. For the study at large: Sources were T cells, B-cell-depleted T cells, or PBMCs; the material itself was cDNA or gDNA.

In the authors' methods: Counts of nucleated cells, estimated from reference gene primer amplification, were obtained. Generated by immunoSEQ multiplex PCR, the TCRdb table keeps only in-frame clones and is missing some. D and trimming come from the DNA, and the V and J calls and clone size come from that table. The sample records about 250,000 clones, roughly 85% being singletons. The specimen was peripheral blood. The sequence came from a man between 18 and 35 years old with active or convalescent COVID-19. The V and J genes are TRBV7-2 and TRBJ2-3; the match to TRBD2 covers 7 bases. CDR3 sequence (DNA): TGTGCCAGCAGCTTGCGGGACTATAGGGATACGCAGTATTTT. It specifies CASSLRDYRDTQYF.